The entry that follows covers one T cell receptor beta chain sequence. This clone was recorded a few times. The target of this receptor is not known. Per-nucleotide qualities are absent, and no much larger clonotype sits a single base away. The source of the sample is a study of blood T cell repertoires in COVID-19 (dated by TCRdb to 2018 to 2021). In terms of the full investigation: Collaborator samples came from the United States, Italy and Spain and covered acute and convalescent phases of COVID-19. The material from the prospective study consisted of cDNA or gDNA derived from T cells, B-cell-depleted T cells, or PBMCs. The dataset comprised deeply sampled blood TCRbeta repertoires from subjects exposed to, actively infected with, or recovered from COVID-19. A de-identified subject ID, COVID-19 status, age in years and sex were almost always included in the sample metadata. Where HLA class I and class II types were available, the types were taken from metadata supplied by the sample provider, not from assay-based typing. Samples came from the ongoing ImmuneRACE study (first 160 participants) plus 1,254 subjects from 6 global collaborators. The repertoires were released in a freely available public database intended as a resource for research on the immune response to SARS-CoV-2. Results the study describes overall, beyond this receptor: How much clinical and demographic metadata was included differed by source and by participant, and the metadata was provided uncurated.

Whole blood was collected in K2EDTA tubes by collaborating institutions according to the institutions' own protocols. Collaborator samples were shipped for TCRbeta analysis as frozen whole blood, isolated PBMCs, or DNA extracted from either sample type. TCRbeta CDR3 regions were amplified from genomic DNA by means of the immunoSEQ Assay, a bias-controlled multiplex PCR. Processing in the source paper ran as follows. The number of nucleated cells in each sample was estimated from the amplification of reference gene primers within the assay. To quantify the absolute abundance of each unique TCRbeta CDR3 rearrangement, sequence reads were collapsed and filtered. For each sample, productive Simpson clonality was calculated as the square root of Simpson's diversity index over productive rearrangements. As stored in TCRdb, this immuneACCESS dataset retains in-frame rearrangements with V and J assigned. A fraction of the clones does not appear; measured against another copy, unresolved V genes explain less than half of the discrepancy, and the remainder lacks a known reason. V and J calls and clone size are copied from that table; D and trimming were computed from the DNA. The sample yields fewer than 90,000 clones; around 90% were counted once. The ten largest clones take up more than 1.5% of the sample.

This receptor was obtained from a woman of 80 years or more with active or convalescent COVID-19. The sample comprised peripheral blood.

For the CDR3, the sequence is CASSSGEPGNTIYF. The sequence in DNA is TGTGCCAGCAGCTCCGGAGAACCCGGAAACACCATATATTTT. The V and J segments used are TRBV5-6 and TRBJ1-3; too little of a D gene remains to name it. The junction shows trimming of 3 bases on V and 4 bases on J, plus 11 bases between the germline ends. The germline V gene encodes CDR1 SGHDT and CDR2 YYEEEE. The CDR3 numbers 14 residues from cysteine through phenylalanine. Only the CDR3 portion is preserved as DNA: 42 bases, with reading frame beginning at the first base.